This TCR beta chain was identified during a study of shared clonotypes between healthy human individuals. Study-wide context: For every donor, three CD4 naive, three CD4 memory, two CD8 naive and one CD8 memory plates were used.

The CDR3 length is 17 residues. The germline gives CDR1 LNHNV, CDR2 YYDKDF (reference sequence). The trim removed 1 base at V and 5 bases at J, leaving 11 bases unmatched. Partitioning of CD4+ cells yielded a CD45RA+ naive subset and a CD45RA-negative memory subset. How the authors handled the data: In the immunoSEQ data, sequences were junction-only and lacked quality scores, so filtering differed. Only in-frame clones appear in the TCRdb table, and some are missing; sequencing was by immunoSEQ multiplex PCR. D and trimming come from the DNA, and the V and J calls and clone size come from that table. The sample consists of 1.5 million to 1.9 million clones, approximately 98% of them appearing once.

The chain has TRBV15 and TRBJ1-5; 7 nucleotides match TRBD1. What was sequenced was naive CD4+ T cells sorted from blood. The subset: CD45RA+ positively selected. This TCR derives from a man younger than 40 in good health. As DNA, the CDR3 is TGTGCCACCAGCAGAGCTGGGACAGCGGGGTCATATCAGCCCCAGCATTTT. Translation gives CATSRAGTAGSYQPQHF.